The 30 T cell receptor beta chains in this list originate from one sample, sequenced in a study of control samples from healthy donors and cancer patients. Sequenced by immunoSEQ multiplex PCR; TCRdb stores in-frame clones only, minus some. The table records around 140,000 clones, 91% of them present only once. Input material: blood. These receptor sequences come from a man aged 30 to 39 in good health.

The chain joins TRBV7-9 to TRBJ2-1, with 11 bases lining up with TRBD2. From germline, CDR1 is SEHNR and CDR2 FQNEAQ (reference sequence). The CDR3 is 15 amino acids. With 3 bases clipped from V and 4 bases from J, the junction kept 2 bases outside the gene matches. The CDR3: CASSFSGGAYNEQFF. The CDR3 nucleotides are TGTGCCAGCAGCTTTAGCGGGGGGGCGTACAATGAGCAGTTCTTC. Combining the CDR3 with reference TRBV7-9 and TRBJ2-1 gives the whole variable domain DTGVSQNPRHKITKRGQNVTFRCDPISEHNRLYWYRQTLGQGPEFLTYFQNEAQLEKSRLLSDRFSAERPKGSFSTLEIQRTEQGDSAMYLCASSFSGGAYNEQFFGPGTRLTVL.

This clone was observed once. The V and J genes are TRBV10-2 and TRBJ1-1, with D possibly being TRBD1 (6 bases). Germline CDR1 is WSHSY and CDR2 is SAAADI. Trimming removed 10 bases at V and 6 bases at J, with 15 bases between. This CDR3 has 12 residues. CDR3 coding DNA: TGCGCCACTCTCGGGGGGGCCCCTGAAGCTTTCTTT. Translation gives CATLGGAPEAFF.

V gene TRBV28 combines with J gene TRBJ1-2; D gene ambiguous. V lost 4 bases, J lost 4 bases, and 13 bases lay in between. This CDR3 has 14 residues. Germline CDR1 reads MDHEN; CDR2 reads SYDVKM. CDR3 sequence: CASSSTDPPYGYTF. CDR3 coding DNA: TGTGCCAGCAGTTCGACGGACCCTCCCTATGGCTACACCTTC.

This chain joins TRBV5-1 and TRBJ2-2, with 9 nucleotides matching TRBD1. J was trimmed by 3 bases and V by 1 base; bases with no gene match: 1. Germline V CDR1 and CDR2: SGHRS, YFSETQ. There are 15 residues in the CDR3. The CDR3 DNA follows: TGCGCCAGCAGCTTGCGACAGGGGGACACCGGGGAGCTGTTTTTT. Protein product: CASSLRQGDTGELFF.

J is TRBJ2-1 and V is TRBV15; TRBD1 aligns across 9 bases. This CDR3 spans 18 amino acids. CDR1 LNHNV and CDR2 YYDKDF come from the germline V gene (reference sequence). The ends lost 1 base at V and 4 bases at J; junction bases unmatched: 11. The CDR3 spells CATSRGKPQGTGYNEQFF. The DNA for the CDR3 is TGTGCCACCAGCAGAGGGAAGCCCCAGGGGACAGGGTACAATGAGCAGTTCTTC.

The chain uses TRBV25-1 and TRBJ2-1, with 13 nucleotides matching TRBD2. This CDR3 region has 18 residues. The germline CDR1 and CDR2 sequences are MGHDK and SYGVNS. The ends lost 2 bases at V and 5 bases at J; junction bases unmatched: 9. CDR3 residues: CASSETSGGAGEDNEQFF. CDR3 nucleotides: TGTGCCAGCAGTGAAACTAGCGGGGGGGCCGGTGAAGACAATGAGCAGTTCTTC.

V is TRBV6-5 and J is TRBJ2-1, with 7 bases aligning to TRBD2. CDR3 length: 11 amino acids. Germline CDR1 reads MNHEY; CDR2 reads SVGAGI. V was clipped by 6 bases and J by 8 bases; unmatched bases: 1. CDR3 DNA: TGTGCCAGCAGACGGGGGGATGAGCAGTTCTTC. This translates into CASRRGDEQFF.

The V and J genes are TRBV12-3 or TRBV12-4 and TRBJ2-1; D is ambiguous. The germline V and J ends were trimmed by 5 bases and 4 bases, with 9 bases remaining between them. The CDR3 sequence is 13 residues long. CDR3 DNA sequence: TGTGCCAGCAGTAAACCAGATTACAATGAGCAGTTCTTC. This codes for CASSKPDYNEQFF.

The chain couples TRBV19 to TRBJ1-6; 7 bases map to TRBD1. Germline V gene data show CDR1 as LNHDA and CDR2 as SQIVND (reference sequence). V lost 2 bases, J lost 10 bases, and 14 bases stayed unmatched. The CDR3 runs to 17 residues. The CDR3 DNA reads TGTGCCAGTAGTATATCAAAGATCGGGACAGTTATCTCACCCCTCCACTTT. Amino acid sequence: CASSISKIGTVISPLHF.

This clone was observed many times. The chain employs TRBV6-5 and TRBJ2-1; perhaps D is TRBD1 or TRBD2 (5 bases each). Trimming took 6 bases from V and 2 from J, leaving 5 bases between them. Germline V lookup: CDR1 MNHEY, CDR2 SVGAGI. There are 12 residues in the CDR3. CDR3: CASRGAYNEQFF. The CDR3 DNA sequence: TGTGCCAGCAGGGGGGCCTACAATGAGCAGTTCTTC.

The V and J genes are TRBV6-1 and TRBJ1-1, with D unclear. This CDR3 is 15 amino acids long. V lost 0 bases, J lost 1 base, and 9 bases lay in between. The germline CDR1 and CDR2 sequences are MNHNS and SASEGT. The DNA of the CDR3 is TGTGCCAGCAGTGAAGCGTTAGGCGGGAACACTGAAGCTTTCTTT. Translation: CASSEALGGNTEAFF.

The chain carries TRBV12-3 or TRBV12-4 and TRBJ2-7; 7 bases are a match to TRBD1. The V and J ends lost 5 bases and 3 bases, in that order; junction bases with no gene match: 4. CDR3 length: 13 residues. CDR3 DNA sequence: TGTGCCAGCAGTACGGGACAGAACTACGAGCAGTACTTC. This encodes CASSTGQNYEQYF.

The chain recombines TRBV9 with TRBJ2-2; D possibly corresponds to TRBD2 (6 bases). CDR1 and CDR2 (germline): SGDLS, YYNGEE. V was clipped by 7 bases and J by 6 bases, with 16 bases between them. The CDR3 is 14 amino acids. In DNA form, the CDR3 reads TGTGCCAGCCGACACCCCGGGGGTTCCGGGGAGCTGTTTTTT. Translation: CASRHPGGSGELFF.

The rearrangement uses TRBV2 and TRBJ1-2, with D maybe TRBD1 (6 bases). The CDR3 totals 14 residues. CDR1 is SNHLY, CDR2 FYNNEI, per germline. The V end lost 8 bases, the J end lost 7 bases, and 20 bases lay between the germline ends. The CDR3 loop reads CASGWGGRPGGYTF. The CDR3 bases are TGTGCCAGCGGCTGGGGGGGGCGACCCGGTGGCTACACCTTC.

The chain uses TRBV27 and TRBJ2-3; 8 bases align to TRBD2. With V trimmed by 3 bases and J by 0 bases, 2 bases remained unmatched. The CDR3 runs 15 residues. Per the germline V gene, CDR1 is MNHEY and CDR2 is SMNVEV (reference sequence). In DNA form, the CDR3 reads TGTGCCAGCAGTTTTTCTAGCGGGAGCACAGATACGCAGTATTTT. Its translation is CASSFSSGSTDTQYF.

This clone has just one count. The V call is TRBV28, the J call TRBJ1-1; D remains unclear. Trimming removed 2 bases at V and 5 bases at J, with 6 bases between. Germline V gives CDR1 MDHEN, CDR2 SYDVKM. The CDR3 sequence is 12 residues long. The CDR3 loop is CASSLRRTEAFF. The CDR3 DNA reads TGTGCCAGCAGTTTACGAAGGACTGAAGCTTTCTTT.

The rearrangement joins TRBV7-9 to TRBJ1-4; D gene uncertain. The germline V and J ends were trimmed by 1 base and 7 bases, with 4 bases remaining between them. CDR1 SEHNR and CDR2 FQNEAQ come from the germline V gene (reference sequence). The length of the CDR3 is 12 residues. The CDR3 sequence: CASSLEGEKLFF. CDR3 in DNA: TGTGCCAGCAGCTTAGAGGGTGAAAAACTGTTTTTT.

The J gene is TRBJ2-1, the V gene TRBV7-3; the D is unclear. The CDR3 is made up of 13 amino acids. Trimming removed 5 bases at V and 2 bases at J, with 7 bases between. CDR1 and CDR2 (germline): SGHTA, FQGTGA. The CDR3 DNA follows: TGTGCCAGCAGCGCACAAGCCTACAATGAGCAGTTCTTC. It translates to CASSAQAYNEQFF.

The chain recombines TRBV5-5 with TRBJ1-4, with D possibly TRBD1 on 6 matching bases. CDR3 length equals 14 residues. Germline V gene data show CDR1 as SGHKS and CDR2 as YYEKEE (reference sequence). V was cut by 4 bases and J by 5 bases, with 12 bases left in between. The CDR3 sequence is CASSLRTVNEKLFF. DNA of the CDR3: TGTGCCAGCAGCCTTAGGACAGTCAATGAAAAACTGTTTTTT.

The J gene is TRBJ2-2, the V gene TRBV29-1; TRBD1 matches 12 bases. The CDR3 consists of 16 residues. The V gene end was trimmed by 6 bases and the J gene end by 7 bases; junction bases not matched to a gene: 12. The V gene's germline CDR1 is SQVTM and CDR2 ANQGSEA. The CDR3 reads CSVNARDRGRSGELFF. CDR3 in DNA: TGCAGCGTCAATGCGAGGGACAGGGGGCGTAGCGGGGAGCTGTTTTTT.

The CDR3 DNA reads TGTGCCAGCAGCCCCCCCCAAGGACAAATTGAAGCTTTCTTT. Amino acid sequence: CASSPPQGQIEAFF. The J gene is TRBJ1-1, the V gene TRBV11-2; tentative D call: TRBD1 (5 bases). Between the trimmed V and J ends, which lost 5 bases and 7 bases, there was a span of 17 bases. The CDR3 spans 14 residues. Germline CDR1 reads SGHAT; CDR2 reads FQNNGV.

This clone was seen a few times. The chain combines TRBV5-1 with TRBJ2-5, with TRBD1 as a possible D gene (5 bases). This CDR3 comprises 13 residues. Trimming took off 0 bases at V and 7 bases at J, with 10 bases between the two ends. CDR1 SGHRS and CDR2 YFSETQ come from the germline V gene. The CDR3: CASSLDRIVTQYF. CDR3 in DNA: TGCGCCAGCAGCTTGGACAGGATAGTGACCCAGTACTTC.

About this clone: Other DNA sequences in the same sample also yield this CDR3. The chain employs TRBV25-1 and TRBJ2-7; D gene unclear. Trimming took 4 bases from V and 4 from J, leaving 5 bases between them. CDR1 MGHDK and CDR2 SYGVNS come from the germline V gene. This CDR3 contains 11 residues. DNA for the CDR3: TGTGCCAGCAGTGGGGGTTACGAGCAGTACTTC. The encoded protein is CASSGGYEQYF.

V is TRBV6-2 or TRBV6-3 and J is TRBJ1-1; no clear D. Germline assignment: CDR1 MNHEY and CDR2 SVGEGT. This CDR3 is built from 13 residues. Trimming stripped 6 bases from V and 2 bases from J, with 10 bases between. CDR3 bases: TGTGCCAGCAGCCATCGAACCAACACTGAAGCTTTCTTT. It specifies CASSHRTNTEAFF.

This clone was counted between two and nine times. This chain connects TRBV12-3 or TRBV12-4 to TRBJ2-3; 7 bases map to TRBD2. The CDR3 contains 12 residues. V gave up 3 bases and J gave up 9 bases; unmatched junction bases: 3. DNA of the CDR3: TGTGCCAGCAGTTTTGGAGCGGGGACGCAGTATTTT. This translates into CASSFGAGTQYF.

CDR3 coding DNA: TGTGCCAGCAGATCGGGGGGCAGGGGCTATGGCTACACCTTC. Protein product: CASRSGGRGYGYTF. V and J are TRBV7-9 and TRBJ1-2; maybe TRBD1 (6 bases). Germline lookup yields CDR1 SEHNR and CDR2 FQNEAQ (reference sequence). The ends were cut back, 6 bases at V and 4 bases at J, with 15 bases in the middle. The length of the CDR3 is 14 residues.

The rearrangement joins TRBV6-6 to TRBJ1-2, with D perhaps TRBD1 (6 bases). This CDR3 is 13 amino acids long. V shed 7 bases and J shed 6 bases, with 15 bases lying between them. Germline V lookup: CDR1 MNHNY, CDR2 SVGAGI (reference sequence). The CDR3 DNA is TGTGCCAGCAACGGGGGGGCGGCAGATGGCTACACCTTC. This codes for CASNGGAADGYTF.

The V gene is TRBV13, the J gene TRBJ1-6; maybe TRBD1 (5 bases). CDR1 PRHDT and CDR2 FYEKMQ come from the germline V gene (reference sequence). Trimming cost V 5 bases and J 4 bases, with 9 bases left between them. This CDR3 region has 14 residues. The CDR3 region has the DNA TGTGCCAGCAGCCGGGGCAGTTATAATTCACCCCTCCACTTT. Protein product: CASSRGSYNSPLHF.

This clone came up once. The chain has TRBV7-9 and TRBJ1-1; 7 positions match TRBD1. The CDR3 runs to 14 residues. CDR1 and CDR2 (germline): SEHNR, FQNEAQ (reference sequence). V shed 5 bases and J 6 bases; nucleotides not matched to a gene: 9. CDR3 nucleotide sequence: TGTGCCAGCAGCCTCGTGATGGGACAGTCTGAAGCTTTCTTT. Its protein product is CASSLVMGQSEAFF. The variable domain in full, completed from reference TRBV7-9 and TRBJ1-1, reads DTGVSQNPRHKITKRGQNVTFRCDPISEHNRLYWYRQTLGQGPEFLTYFQNEAQLEKSRLLSDRFSAERPKGSFSTLEIQRTEQGDSAMYLCASSLVMGQSEAFFGQGTRLTVV.

V gene TRBV7-3 combines with J gene TRBJ1-6; D remains ambiguous. The CDR3 is made up of 15 amino acids. V shed 2 bases and J shed 1 base, with 6 bases lying between them. Germline assignment: CDR1 SGHTA and CDR2 FQGTGA. The CDR3 sequence: CASSLLGSYNSPLHF. The CDR3 DNA reads TGTGCCAGCAGCTTACTGGGTTCCTATAATTCACCCCTCCACTTT.